Below, 13 T cell receptor beta chains from the same sample are listed, as sequenced in a study of blood T cell repertoires in COVID-19. Sequencing used immunoSEQ multiplex PCR; TCRdb keeps in-frame clones, though not all of them. Of 70,000 or so clones detected, 90% appear once; the ten largest clones hold 6.7%. The material sequenced was peripheral blood. Every receptor here comes from a woman aged 80 or over with active COVID-19.

The chain joins TRBV9 to TRBJ2-3, with TRBD2 as a possible D gene (6 bases). Trimming took off 0 bases at V and 5 bases at J, with 13 bases between the two ends. The CDR3 is 15 residues long. Germline-derived CDR1 and CDR2 are SGDLS and YYNGEE. In DNA, the CDR3 is TGTGCCAGCAGCGTAGGTCCTAGCGCCGGAGATACGCAGTATTTT. This encodes CASSVGPSAGDTQYF. Based on the CDR3 plus reference TRBV9 and TRBJ2-3, the full variable domain is DSGVTQTPKHLITATGQRVTLRCSPRSGDLSVYWYQQSLDQGLQFLIQYYNGEERAKGNILERFSAQQFPDLHSELNLSSLELGDSALYFCASSVGPSAGDTQYFGPGTRLTVL.

The chain carries TRBV28 and TRBJ2-3; possibly TRBD2 for D (6 bases). Trimming took 6 bases from V and 2 from J, leaving 12 bases between them. Germline V lookup: CDR1 MDHEN, CDR2 SYDVKM. The CDR3 is 14 residues long. For the CDR3, the DNA is TGTGCCAGCAGACTTGGGACTTACACAGATACGCAGTATTTT. This gives the protein CASRLGTYTDTQYF. The variable domain in full, completed from reference TRBV28 and TRBJ2-3, reads DVKVTQSSRYLVKRTGEKVFLECVQDMDHENMFWYRQDPGLGLRLIYFSYDVKMKEKGDIPEGYSVSREKKERFSLILESASTNQTSMYLCASRLGTYTDTQYFGPGTRLTVL.

The chain has TRBV6-4 and TRBJ2-7; perhaps TRBD2 as D (5 bases). The V end lost 4 bases, the J end lost 7 bases, and 14 bases lay between the germline ends. Germline V gene lookup returns CDR1 MRHNA and CDR2 SNTAGT. The CDR3 contains 13 residues. In DNA, the CDR3 is TGTGCCAGCAGTGTCGAGAGCTCGGGAGAGCAGTACTTC. It yields the protein CASSVESSGEQYF.

Here the CDR3 DNA reads TGTGCCAGCAGCTGGCAGGGGTTTGGCACTGAAGCTTTCTTT. Amino acid sequence: CASSWQGFGTEAFF. The chain has TRBV7-2 and TRBJ1-1; maybe TRBD1 (6 bases). Germline V gene data show CDR1 as SGHTA and CDR2 as FQGNSA. The CDR3 loop spans 14 amino acids. V was trimmed by 4 bases and J by 4 bases, leaving 13 bases between them.

V gene TRBV7-9 combines with J gene TRBJ2-6, with TRBD1 matching 8 bases. Germline V lookup: CDR1 SEHNR, CDR2 FQNEAQ (reference sequence). V was pared by 4 bases and J by 0 bases, with 5 bases of the junction left unmatched. The CDR3 spans 17 residues. As DNA, the CDR3 is TGTGCCAGCAGCTCTGGACAGGGAGGCTCTGGGGCCAACGTCCTGACTTTC. Its protein is CASSSGQGGSGANVLTF.

The chain carries TRBV19 and TRBJ2-7; the match to TRBD2 covers 7 bases. The CDR3 consists of 13 residues. V lost 5 bases to trimming and J lost 0 bases; unmatched junction nucleotides: 1. The germline V gene has CDR1 LNHDA and CDR2 SQIVND (reference sequence). CDR3 in amino acids: CASSRDYSYEQYF. CDR3 DNA: TGTGCCAGTAGTCGGGACTACTCCTACGAGCAGTACTTC.

The chain links TRBV5-1 to TRBJ2-1, with TRBD2 matching 9 bases. This CDR3 has 16 amino acids. The junction had 7 bases not matched to a gene; V was cut back by 0 bases and J by 6 bases. CDR1 SGHRS and CDR2 YFSETQ come from the germline V gene. The CDR3 spells CASSLVAGGVGNEQFF. CDR3 nucleotides: TGCGCCAGCAGCTTGGTGGCGGGAGGGGTGGGCAATGAGCAGTTCTTC.

Here the CDR3 reads CASSPNGGSGIRELFF. The CDR3 region has the DNA TGTGCCAGCAGCCCAAATGGGGGTAGCGGGATCCGGGAGCTGTTTTTT. The chain carries TRBV7-3 and TRBJ2-2; TRBD2 matches at 8 bases. CDR1 and CDR2 from the germline V gene are SGHTA and FQGTGA. V gave up 5 bases and J gave up 9 bases; unmatched junction bases: 14. CDR3 length: 16 residues.

The chain carries TRBV9 and TRBJ2-3; D unresolved. V lost 0 bases and J lost 6, with 14 bases in between. The CDR3 length is 15 residues. Germline assignment: CDR1 SGDLS and CDR2 YYNGEE. The CDR3 here is CASSVGVAGWDTQYF. The CDR3 DNA follows: TGTGCCAGCAGCGTAGGGGTGGCCGGGTGGGATACGCAGTATTTT.

V gene TRBV6-5 combines with J gene TRBJ1-2; possible D gene TRBD1, 6 bases. V lost 1 base, J lost 2 bases, and 11 bases lay in between. Germline V CDR1 and CDR2: MNHEY, SVGAGI. CDR3 length: 15 residues. The CDR3 loop is CASSYYTGKNYGYTF. CDR3 DNA sequence: TGTGCCAGCAGTTACTATACAGGGAAAAACTATGGCTACACCTTC.

The chain is built from TRBV7-3 and TRBJ2-1, with TRBD2 as a possible D gene (5 bases). This CDR3 comprises 15 residues. In germline, CDR1 is SGHTA, CDR2 FQGTGA. Trimming took off 1 base at V and 2 bases at J, with 9 bases between the two ends. The chain's CDR3 is CASSLSGRTYNEQFF. The CDR3 bases are TGTGCCAGCAGCTTAAGCGGGCGGACCTACAATGAGCAGTTCTTC.

The gene calls are TRBV4-3 and TRBJ2-1, with 13 bases lining up with TRBD2. V shed 0 bases and J 4 bases; nucleotides not matched to a gene: 6. This CDR3 is 18 amino acids long. Germline V gene sequence: CDR1 LGHNA, CDR2 YSLEER. The CDR3 reads CASSQDLLAGGMYNEQFF. The CDR3 nucleotides read TGCGCCAGCAGCCAAGATCTACTAGCGGGAGGGATGTACAATGAGCAGTTCTTC.

J is TRBJ2-7 and V is TRBV5-6; a weak D match, TRBD2 (6 bases). The germline V gene encodes CDR1 SGHDT and CDR2 YYEEEE. The CDR3 length is 13 residues. V was trimmed by 7 bases and J by 2 bases, leaving 13 bases between them. In DNA form, the CDR3 reads TGTGCCAGCTCTCTCGGGGGACCCTACGAGCAGTACTTC. This gives the protein CASSLGGPYEQYF.